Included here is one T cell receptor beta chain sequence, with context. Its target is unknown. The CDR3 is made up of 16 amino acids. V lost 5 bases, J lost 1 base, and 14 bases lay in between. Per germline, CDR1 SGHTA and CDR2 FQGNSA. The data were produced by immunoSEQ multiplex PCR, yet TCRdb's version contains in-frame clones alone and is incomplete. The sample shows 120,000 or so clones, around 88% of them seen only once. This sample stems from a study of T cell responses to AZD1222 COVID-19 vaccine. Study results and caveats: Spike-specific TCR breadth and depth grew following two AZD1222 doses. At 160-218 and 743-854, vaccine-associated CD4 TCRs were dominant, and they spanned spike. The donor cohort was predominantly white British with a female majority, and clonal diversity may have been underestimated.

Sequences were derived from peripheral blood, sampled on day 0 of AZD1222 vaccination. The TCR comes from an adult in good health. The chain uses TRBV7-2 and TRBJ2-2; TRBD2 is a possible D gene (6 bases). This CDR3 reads CASSPAGGENTGELFF. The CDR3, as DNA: TGTGCCAGCAGCCCCGCCGGGGGAGAGAACACCGGGGAGCTGTTTTTT.